This TCR beta chain was sequenced during a study of T cells in localized non-small cell lung cancer. Overall study findings and caveats: Tumor showed lower T cell clonality than uninvolved adjacent lung, where it was highest. Prolonged overall survival went with higher T cell density in the blood.

The table came from immunoSEQ multiplex PCR; TCRdb's copy has only in-frame clones and leaves some out. The data contain 1,200 or so clones, about 20% of them singletons. According to the study, adjacent lung free of atypia was obtained at least 2 cm from the tumor margin. Only a few counts were recorded for this clone. Its specificity is not known. Per germline, CDR1 SGHNT and CDR2 YENEEA. CDR3 length: 16 residues. The V end lost 4 bases, the J end lost 8 bases, and 20 bases lay between the germline ends. The origin of this receptor is a man between 40 and 69 years old with stage I lung adenocarcinoma. Sequenced material: normal lung tissue next to the tumor, taken before any cancer treatment. This chain joins TRBV11-3 and TRBJ1-4; a possible D gene is TRBD1 (5 bases). Here the CDR3 reads CASSSGSGTTGEKLFF. CDR3 DNA: TGTGCCAGCAGCTCAGGTTCCGGGACCACGGGGGAAAAACTGTTTTTT.